The present T cell receptor (beta chain) was sequenced within a study of T-cell memory formation after mild COVID-19. The V end was cut by 8 bases, the J end by 2 bases, with 15 bases between. The CDR3 covers 14 residues. In germline, CDR1 is SNHLY, CDR2 FYNNEI. One entry per CDR3 protein results from TCRdb running MiXCR on the 5' RACE reads. The sample records approximately 440,000 distinct CDR3 sequences, around 20% being singletons. The source is an adult woman who had mild COVID-19 (a few samples of this study predate the infection). Cell type and time point are not known. The chain has TRBV2 and TRBJ1-2, with D unclear. Sequenced sample: PBMCs or a T cell subset sorted from them (not recorded which). The CDR3 nucleotides read TGTGCCAGCGGCCCGCGGTCGGGGAACTATGGCTACACCTTC. It translates to CASGPRSGNYGYTF.